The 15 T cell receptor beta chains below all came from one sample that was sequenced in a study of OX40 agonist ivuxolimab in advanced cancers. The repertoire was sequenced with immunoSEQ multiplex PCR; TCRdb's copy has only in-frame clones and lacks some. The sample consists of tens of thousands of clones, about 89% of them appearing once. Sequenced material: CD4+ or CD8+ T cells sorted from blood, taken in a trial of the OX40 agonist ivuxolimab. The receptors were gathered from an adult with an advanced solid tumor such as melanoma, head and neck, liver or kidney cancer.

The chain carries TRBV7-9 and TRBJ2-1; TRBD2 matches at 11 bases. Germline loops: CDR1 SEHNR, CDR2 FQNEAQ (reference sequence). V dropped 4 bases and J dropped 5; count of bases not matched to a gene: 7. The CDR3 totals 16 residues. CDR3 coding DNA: TGTGCCAGCAGCTCACTACTAGCGGGAGTGAACAATGAGCAGTTCTTC. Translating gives CASSSLLAGVNNEQFF.

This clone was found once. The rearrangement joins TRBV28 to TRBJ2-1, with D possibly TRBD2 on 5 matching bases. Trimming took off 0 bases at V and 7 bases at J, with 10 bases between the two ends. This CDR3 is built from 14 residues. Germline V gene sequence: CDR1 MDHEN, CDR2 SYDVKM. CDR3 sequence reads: CASSLWGSINEQFF. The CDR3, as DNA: TGTGCCAGCAGTTTATGGGGGAGTATTAATGAGCAGTTCTTC. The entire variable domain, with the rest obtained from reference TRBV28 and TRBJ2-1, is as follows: DVKVTQSSRYLVKRTGEKVFLECVQDMDHENMFWYRQDPGLGLRLIYFSYDVKMKEKGDIPEGYSVSREKKERFSLILESASTNQTSMYLCASSLWGSINEQFFGPGTRLTVL.

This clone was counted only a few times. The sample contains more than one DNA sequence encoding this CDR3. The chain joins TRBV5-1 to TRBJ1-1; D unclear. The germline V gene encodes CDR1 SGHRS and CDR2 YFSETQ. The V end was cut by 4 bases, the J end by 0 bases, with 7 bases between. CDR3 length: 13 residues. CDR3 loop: CASSPTLNTEAFF. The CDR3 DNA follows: TGCGCCAGCAGCCCCACACTGAACACTGAAGCTTTCTTT. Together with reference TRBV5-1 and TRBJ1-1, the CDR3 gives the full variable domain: KAGVTQTPRYLIKTRGQQVTLSCSPISGHRSVSWYQQTPGQGLQFLFEYFSETQRNKGNFPGRFSGRQFSNSRSEMNVSTLELGDSALYLCASSPTLNTEAFFGQGTRLTVV.

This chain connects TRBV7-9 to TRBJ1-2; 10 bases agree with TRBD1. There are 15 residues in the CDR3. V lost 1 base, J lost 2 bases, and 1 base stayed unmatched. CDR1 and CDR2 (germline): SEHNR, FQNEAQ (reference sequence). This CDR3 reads CASSLGQGANYGYTF. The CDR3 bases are TGTGCCAGCAGCTTAGGACAGGGGGCGAACTATGGCTACACCTTC.

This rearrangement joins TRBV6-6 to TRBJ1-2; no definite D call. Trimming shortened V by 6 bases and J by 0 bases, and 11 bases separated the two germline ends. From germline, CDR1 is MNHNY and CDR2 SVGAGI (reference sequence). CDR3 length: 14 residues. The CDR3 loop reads CASRPREANYGYTF. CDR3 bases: TGTGCCAGCAGGCCCCGCGAGGCTAACTATGGCTACACCTTC.

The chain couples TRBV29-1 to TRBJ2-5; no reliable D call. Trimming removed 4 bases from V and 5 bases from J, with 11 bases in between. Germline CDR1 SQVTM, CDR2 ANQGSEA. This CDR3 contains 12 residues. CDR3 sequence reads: CSVVVRMETQYF. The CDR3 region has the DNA TGCAGCGTTGTAGTAAGAATGGAGACCCAGTACTTC.

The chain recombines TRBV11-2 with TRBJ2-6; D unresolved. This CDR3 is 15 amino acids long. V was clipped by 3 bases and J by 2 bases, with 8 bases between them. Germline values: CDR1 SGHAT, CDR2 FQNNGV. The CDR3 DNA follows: TGTGCCAGCAGCTTGGCGGAAACTGGGGCCAACGTCCTGACTTTC. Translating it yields CASSLAETGANVLTF.

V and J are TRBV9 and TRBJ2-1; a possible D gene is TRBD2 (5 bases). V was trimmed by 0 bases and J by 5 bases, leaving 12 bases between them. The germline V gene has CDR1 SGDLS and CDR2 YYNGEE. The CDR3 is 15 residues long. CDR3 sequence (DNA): TGTGCCAGCAGCGTAGGGGCTAGCCGAAACAATGAGCAGTTCTTC. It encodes CASSVGASRNNEQFF.

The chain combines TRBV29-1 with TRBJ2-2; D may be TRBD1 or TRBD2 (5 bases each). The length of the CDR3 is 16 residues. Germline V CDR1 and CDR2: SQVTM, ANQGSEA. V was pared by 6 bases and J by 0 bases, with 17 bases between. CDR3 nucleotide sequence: TGCAGCGTGATGGCGGAACGGGACCCGAACACCGGGGAGCTGTTTTTT. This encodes CSVMAERDPNTGELFF.

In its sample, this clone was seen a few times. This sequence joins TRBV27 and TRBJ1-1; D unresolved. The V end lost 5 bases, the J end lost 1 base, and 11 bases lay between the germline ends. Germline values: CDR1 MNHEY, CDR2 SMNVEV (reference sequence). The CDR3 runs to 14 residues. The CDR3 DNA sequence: TGTGCCAGCAGTACCATGGGGTGGAACACTGAAGCTTTCTTT. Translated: CASSTMGWNTEAFF.

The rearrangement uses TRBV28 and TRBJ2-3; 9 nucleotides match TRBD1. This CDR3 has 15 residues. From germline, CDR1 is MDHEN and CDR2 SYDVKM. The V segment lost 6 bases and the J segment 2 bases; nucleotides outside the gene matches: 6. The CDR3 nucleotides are TGTGCCAGCAGATCAGACAGGGGGTACACAGATACGCAGTATTTT. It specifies CASRSDRGYTDTQYF.

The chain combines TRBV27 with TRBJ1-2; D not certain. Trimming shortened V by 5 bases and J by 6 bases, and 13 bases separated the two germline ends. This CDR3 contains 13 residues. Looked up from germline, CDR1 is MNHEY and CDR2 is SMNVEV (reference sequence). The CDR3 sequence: CASSGGRENGYTF. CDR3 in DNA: TGTGCCAGCAGTGGCGGAAGGGAGAATGGCTACACCTTC.

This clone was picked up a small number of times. This CDR3 reads CASSRGMNTEAFF. The CDR3 DNA follows: TGTGCCAGTTCCAGGGGAATGAACACTGAAGCTTTCTTT. The chain employs TRBV30 and TRBJ1-1; perhaps TRBD1 as D (6 bases). CDR1 is GTSNPN and CDR2 is SVGIG in the germline V gene (reference sequence). This CDR3 spans 13 amino acids. V lost 8 bases to trimming and J lost 0 bases, with 13 bases between them.

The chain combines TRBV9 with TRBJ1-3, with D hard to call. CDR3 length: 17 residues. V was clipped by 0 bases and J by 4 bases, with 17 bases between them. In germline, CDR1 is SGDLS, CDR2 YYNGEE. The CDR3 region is CASSVVDRGRGGNTIYF. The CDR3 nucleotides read TGTGCCAGCAGCGTAGTAGATCGAGGGCGAGGAGGAAACACCATATATTTT.

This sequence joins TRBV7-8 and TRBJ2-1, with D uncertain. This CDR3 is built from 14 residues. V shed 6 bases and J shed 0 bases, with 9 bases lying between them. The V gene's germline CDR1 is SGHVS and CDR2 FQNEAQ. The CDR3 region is CASRKYSSYNEQFF. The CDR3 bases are TGTGCCAGCAGAAAGTACAGCTCCTACAATGAGCAGTTCTTC.